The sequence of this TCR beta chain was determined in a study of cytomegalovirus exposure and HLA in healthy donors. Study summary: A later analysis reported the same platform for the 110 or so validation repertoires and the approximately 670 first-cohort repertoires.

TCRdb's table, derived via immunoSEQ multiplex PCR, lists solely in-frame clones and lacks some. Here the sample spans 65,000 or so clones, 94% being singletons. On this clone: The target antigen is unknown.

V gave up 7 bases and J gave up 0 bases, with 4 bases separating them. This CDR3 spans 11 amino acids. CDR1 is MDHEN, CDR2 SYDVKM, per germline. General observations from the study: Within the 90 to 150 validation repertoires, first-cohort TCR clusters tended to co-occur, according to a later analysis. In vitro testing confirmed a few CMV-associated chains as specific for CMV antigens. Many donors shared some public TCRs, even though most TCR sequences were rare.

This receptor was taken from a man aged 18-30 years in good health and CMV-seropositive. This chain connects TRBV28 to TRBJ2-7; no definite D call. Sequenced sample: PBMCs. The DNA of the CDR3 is TGTGCCAGCATCGGCTCCTACGAGCAGTACTTC. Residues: CASIGSYEQYF.